The next 27 T cell receptor beta chains were all read from a single sample in a study of PD-1 blockade in classical Hodgkin lymphoma. The assay was immunoSEQ multiplex PCR, and TCRdb's table has in-frame clones only and misses some. This table holds about 50,000 clones, about three quarters found once. Regarding time point: cycle 4 day 1 (C4D1), after five to seven weeks of nivolumab. Every patient was affected by relapse after autologous stem cell transplantation, while exposure to brentuximab vedotin was not uniform. The starting material was peripheral blood mononuclear cells (PBMCs), obtained before the fourth cycle of nivolumab. These receptors all stem from a human donor with classical Hodgkin lymphoma.

The rearrangement links TRBV6-5 to TRBJ1-5; no firm D call. Germline lookup yields CDR1 MNHEY and CDR2 SVGAGI. This CDR3 has 15 residues. The V gene lost 4 bases and the J gene lost 4 bases, with 14 bases spanning the gap. The CDR3, as DNA: TGTGCCAGCAGTTTGCGGTCTAACGGGAATCAGCCCCAGCATTTT. Its translation: CASSLRSNGNQPQHF.

This clone showed up just a few times. V and J are TRBV7-2 and TRBJ2-3; the D is unclear. The germline gives CDR1 SGHTA, CDR2 FQGNSA. With 6 bases removed from V and 4 bases from J, the gap between germline ends came to 8 bases. The CDR3 totals 12 residues. The CDR3 bases are TGTGCCAGCAGGTCCTTGGCAGATACGCAGTATTTT. The encoded protein is CASRSLADTQYF.

The chain has TRBV2 and TRBJ2-7; D is unclear. CDR3 size: 11 residues. The ends were cut back, 5 bases at V and 5 bases at J, with 7 bases in the middle. Germline V lookup: CDR1 SNHLY, CDR2 FYNNEI. The CDR3 spells CASSRRDEQYF. CDR3 DNA: TGTGCCAGCAGTAGGAGAGACGAGCAGTACTTC.

The chain joins TRBV4-1 to TRBJ2-3, with 14 bases aligning to TRBD2. This CDR3 comprises 19 residues. The germline V gene has CDR1 MGHRA and CDR2 YSYEKL. Unmatched junction bases numbered 9, after V lost 0 bases and J lost 4 bases. CDR3 amino acids: CASSQDWPGLAGEPDTQYF. The CDR3 DNA follows: TGCGCCAGCAGCCAAGATTGGCCGGGACTAGCGGGAGAACCAGATACGCAGTATTTT.

This clone was counted between two and nine times. The genes are TRBV2 and TRBJ2-7; tentatively, D is TRBD1 or TRBD2 (5 bases each). Trimming removed 6 bases from V and 3 bases from J, with 9 bases in between. The CDR3 loop spans 12 amino acids. Per the germline V gene, CDR1 is SNHLY and CDR2 is FYNNEI. The CDR3 nucleotides are TGTGCCAGCAGGGGGGACGGCTACGAGCAGTACTTC. Its translation is CASRGDGYEQYF.

There are a few counts of this clone. Within the sample, other DNA sequences also encode this same CDR3. This rearrangement joins TRBV28 to TRBJ2-6, with D uncertain. There are 13 residues in the CDR3. Trimming stripped 1 base from V and 4 bases from J, with 2 bases between. Germline CDR1 is MDHEN and CDR2 is SYDVKM. CDR3 in amino acids: CASSLSGANVLTF. The CDR3 DNA sequence: TGTGCCAGCAGTTTATCCGGGGCCAACGTCCTGACTTTC.

Here the CDR3 DNA reads TGTGCCAGCAGTTTACCTAGGGACAGGGGCCATAACTATGGCTACACCTTC. Its translation: CASSLPRDRGHNYGYTF. V and J are TRBV28 and TRBJ1-2, with TRBD1 matching 10 bases. With 2 bases clipped from V and 1 base from J, the junction kept 7 bases outside the gene matches. The CDR3 consists of 17 residues. Germline CDR1 MDHEN, CDR2 SYDVKM.

The CDR3 DNA is TGTGCCAGCAGTTCCTCCCCCGGGCAGGGGACCTTAACTGGGGAGCTGTTTTTT. It is translated as CASSSSPGQGTLTGELFF. This chain connects TRBV28 to TRBJ2-2, with D perhaps TRBD1 (6 bases). This CDR3 is 18 amino acids long. CDR1 is MDHEN and CDR2 is SYDVKM in the germline V gene. V gave up 4 bases and J gave up 8 bases, with 26 bases separating them.

The rearrangement uses TRBV29-1 and TRBJ2-5; 7 bases map to TRBD2. The CDR3 is made up of 15 amino acids. Germline lookup yields CDR1 SQVTM and CDR2 ANQGSEA. Trimming at V came to 2 bases and at J to 5 bases, leaving 11 bases not matched to a gene. CDR3 loop: CSVEIGGAGGETQYF. CDR3 nucleotide sequence: TGCAGCGTTGAAATTGGAGGGGCCGGGGGGGAGACCCAGTACTTC.

This clone showed up just once. The CDR3 DNA follows: TGTGCCAGCAGCCCTGCCGGGACCACCTACGAGCAGTACTTC. It codes for CASSPAGTTYEQYF. The rearrangement uses TRBV4-2 and TRBJ2-7; D assignment may be TRBD1 or TRBD2 (5 bases each). V was clipped by 4 bases and J by 2 bases, with 12 bases between them. Germline lookup yields CDR1 LGHNA and CDR2 YNFKEQ. The CDR3 sequence is 14 residues long.

This chain uses TRBV4-3 with TRBJ2-3, with D unresolved. This CDR3 is built from 19 residues. Germline CDR1 reads LGHNA; CDR2 reads YSLEER. V was shortened by 0 bases and J by 3 bases, with 22 bases between the two germline ends. Here the CDR3 DNA reads TGCGCCAGCAGCCAAGATTCCTATACCGGCGCCCAAGCAACAGATACGCAGTATTTT. This sequence encodes CASSQDSYTGAQATDTQYF.

This chain connects TRBV9 to TRBJ2-7; 11 nucleotides line up with TRBD2. V trimming: 2 bases; J trimming: 5 bases; junction bases outside the gene matches: 6. Germline values: CDR1 SGDLS, CDR2 YYNGEE. The CDR3 is 15 amino acids. The CDR3 nucleotides are TGTGCCAGCAGCGTGGGACTAGCGGCGACCGACGAGCAGTACTTC. As protein: CASSVGLAATDEQYF.

This clone has just one count. V gene TRBV7-6 combines with J gene TRBJ2-5, with a weak D call TRBD2 (5 bases). The length of the CDR3 is 12 residues. Trimming left V 5 bases short and J 5 bases short, with 9 bases between. Germline CDR1 reads SGHVS; CDR2 reads FNYEAQ. CDR3 sequence reads: CASSQTGETQYF. The CDR3 DNA reads as TGTGCCAGCAGCCAAACGGGGGAGACCCAGTACTTC. The whole variable domain, filled in from reference TRBV7-6 and TRBJ2-5, reads GAGVSQSPRYKVTKRGQDVALRCDPISGHVSLYWYRQALGQGPEFLTYFNYEAQQDKSGLPNDRFSAERPEGSISTLTIQRTEQRDSAMYRCASSQTGETQYFGPGTRLLVL.

V is TRBV4-2 and J is TRBJ2-7; 8 nucleotides align to TRBD1. The V gene end was trimmed by 4 bases and the J gene end by 6 bases; junction bases not matched to a gene: 5. Germline CDR1 LGHNA, CDR2 YNFKEQ. CDR3 size: 13 residues. The CDR3 spells CASSLAGGGEQYF. CDR3 in DNA: TGTGCCAGCAGCCTCGCAGGGGGCGGCGAGCAGTACTTC.

The chain is built from TRBV6-5 and TRBJ1-5, with 9 bases fitting TRBD1. Trimming at V came to 6 bases and at J to 3 bases, leaving 6 bases not matched to a gene. This CDR3 has 15 residues. Germline V gives CDR1 MNHEY, CDR2 SVGAGI. The CDR3 spells CASSRTGASNQPQHF. CDR3 bases: TGTGCCAGCAGCAGGACAGGGGCGTCCAATCAGCCCCAGCATTTT.

The chain links TRBV6-5 to TRBJ2-3; 9 positions agree with TRBD2. Trimming cost V 0 bases and J 3 bases; bases outside gene matches: 1. CDR3 length: 15 residues. The germline gives CDR1 MNHEY, CDR2 SVGAGI. CDR3 sequence reads: CASSYSGLATDTQYF. The CDR3 nucleotides read TGTGCCAGCAGTTACTCCGGACTAGCGACAGATACGCAGTATTTT.

The chain is built from TRBV6-5 and TRBJ2-7, with 7 bases identical to TRBD1. This CDR3 region has 15 residues. V lost 0 bases and J lost 3; bases outside the gene matches: 5. CDR1 is MNHEY and CDR2 is SVGAGI in the germline V gene. This chain's CDR3 is CASSYSPGGFYEQYF. CDR3 sequence (DNA): TGTGCCAGCAGTTACTCCCCAGGGGGTTTCTACGAGCAGTACTTC.

This clone was recorded only once. The chain carries TRBV6-5 and TRBJ1-5, with a tentative D call TRBD1 (5 bases). V was trimmed by 7 bases and J by 4 bases, leaving 17 bases between them. There are 15 residues in the CDR3. Germline CDR1 MNHEY, CDR2 SVGAGI. The DNA for the CDR3 is TGTGCCAGCACCCAAGGGGCTACCCCTAATCAGCCCCAGCATTTT. Amino acid sequence: CASTQGATPNQPQHF.

The chain couples TRBV6-4 to TRBJ1-1, with 9 bases fitting TRBD1. The germline V gene has CDR1 MRHNA and CDR2 SNTAGT. This CDR3 is built from 14 residues. V shed 4 bases and J 7 bases; nucleotides not matched to a gene: 7. The CDR3 DNA is TGTGCCAGCAGTGCGGACGGGACAGGGCTTGAAGCTTTCTTT. Its protein product is CASSADGTGLEAFF.

This chain connects TRBV7-8 to TRBJ2-5; D is undetermined. Germline V gene lookup returns CDR1 SGHVS and CDR2 FQNEAQ. The germline V and J ends were trimmed by 5 bases and 2 bases, with 12 bases remaining between them. This CDR3 is built from 14 residues. CDR3 in DNA: TGTGCCAGCAGCAAGAACGCGGCACAAGAGACCCAGTACTTC. This codes for CASSKNAAQETQYF.

This chain connects TRBV5-1 to TRBJ2-3; 11 bases match TRBD1. The CDR3 runs 16 residues. The germline gives CDR1 SGHRS, CDR2 YFSETQ. Losses at the gene ends were 0 bases for V and 0 bases for J; bases not matched to a gene: 0. CDR3 sequence: CASSLGDRGSTDTQYF. In DNA form, the CDR3 reads TGCGCCAGCAGCTTGGGGGACAGGGGGAGCACAGATACGCAGTATTTT.

This rearrangement joins TRBV4-1 to TRBJ2-5; TRBD2 aligns across 14 bases. After removal of 3 bases from V and 3 bases from J, the junction contained 0 bases not matched to a gene. The CDR3 is made up of 15 amino acids. The V gene's germline CDR1 is MGHRA and CDR2 YSYEKL. This chain's CDR3 is CASSQGLAGEETQYF. The CDR3 bases are TGCGCCAGCAGCCAGGGACTAGCGGGAGAAGAGACCCAGTACTTC.

This chain links TRBV5-4 with TRBJ2-1; 10 nucleotides agree with TRBD2. The CDR3 runs 17 residues. Germline CDR1 reads SGHNT; CDR2 reads YYREEE (reference sequence). The ends lost 4 bases at V and 6 bases at J; junction bases unmatched: 13. CDR3 bases: TGTGCCAGCAGCGCCGGCATTAGGACTAGCGGTACCAATGAGCAGTTCTTC. Translated: CASSAGIRTSGTNEQFF.

This clone was observed a single time. The chain links TRBV28 to TRBJ2-3; no reliable D call. Trimming pared 6 bases from V and 3 bases from J, leaving 22 bases between. Germline lookup yields CDR1 MDHEN and CDR2 SYDVKM. This CDR3 has 17 residues. DNA of the CDR3: TGTGCCAGCAGCCCGCCTACGACTCGACTCCAGACAGATACGCAGTATTTT. Translated: CASSPPTTRLQTDTQYF.

The chain links TRBV6-1 to TRBJ2-3; D unresolved. Trimming shortened V by 2 bases and J by 0 bases, and 6 bases separated the two germline ends. This CDR3 is built from 14 residues. Per germline, CDR1 MNHNS and CDR2 SASEGT. The CDR3 DNA sequence: TGTGCCAGCAGTGAATTGCACAGCACAGATACGCAGTATTTT. Translation gives CASSELHSTDTQYF.

The gene calls are TRBV9 and TRBJ2-1; perhaps TRBD2 as D (5 bases). Germline V gives CDR1 SGDLS, CDR2 YYNGEE. Trimming pared 0 bases from V and 6 bases from J, leaving 10 bases between. The CDR3 extends over 14 amino acids. In nucleotides, the CDR3 is TGTGCCAGCAGCGTAGATTGGGAGATCAATGAGCAGTTCTTC. This sequence encodes CASSVDWEINEQFF.

The chain employs TRBV5-6 and TRBJ2-7; TRBD2 matches 12 bases. The germline CDR1 and CDR2 sequences are SGHDT and YYEEEE. The CDR3 runs to 15 residues. J was trimmed by 7 bases and V by 5 bases; bases with no gene match: 10. The CDR3 protein is CASSRRLAGAGEQYF. The CDR3 DNA reads as TGTGCCAGCAGTCGAAGACTAGCGGGAGCCGGTGAGCAGTACTTC.